This is a list of T cell receptor beta chains from one sample in a study of blood T cell repertoires in COVID-19. Some clones are missing from TCRdb's copy, which holds only in-frame ones; the method was immunoSEQ multiplex PCR. The sample records some 250,000 clones, roughly 77% being singletons. Sequenced sample: peripheral blood. Receptors were obtained from an elderly woman with acute or convalescent COVID-19. The CDR3 runs from the conserved cysteine through the conserved F or W.

j_call,v_call,cdr3_aa
TRBJ1-3,TRBV5-4,CASSRSGQLGNTIYF
TRBJ1-6,TRBV6-1,CASSEGRNSPLHF
TRBJ1-2,TRBV27,CASSLRARRQGYGYTF
TRBJ1-1,TRBV29-1,CSVEKNTEAFF
TRBJ1-2,TRBV18,CASSPPVKPGTGGSYTF
TRBJ2-3,TRBV19,CASSIFPLAGGDTQYF
TRBJ1-1,TRBV5-1,CASSLTGGQDTEAFF
TRBJ2-7,TRBV6-5,CASSRDRFNYEQYF
TRBJ2-5,TRBV5-1,CASKADSETQYF
TRBJ2-1,TRBV6-2/TRBV6-3,CASSYEGIAGGPYFF
TRBJ2-6,TRBV24-1,CATSSTGDGANVLTF
TRBJ2-7,TRBV12-5,CASGFSTGQGAGEQYF
TRBJ1-2,TRBV4-2,CASSPPTGIGYTF
TRBJ1-4,TRBV19,CASSSPHSDYNEKLFF
TRBJ2-1,TRBV2,CASRTVPNEQFF
TRBJ1-1,TRBV7-9,CASILGGQGMAFF
TRBJ2-1,TRBV6-2/TRBV6-3,CASRPTSGGKGTQFF
TRBJ2-7,TRBV6-5,CASRIHRGPYEQYF
TRBJ1-1,TRBV3-1/TRBV3-2,CASSQGGGMNTEAFF
TRBJ2-5,TRBV7-9,CASSPLANRGETQYF
TRBJ2-3,TRBV7-2,CASSEQGAMVATDTQYF
TRBJ1-4,TRBV5-1,CASSPGQAPTNEKLFF
TRBJ2-7,TRBV11-3,CASSQGQGTDEQYF
TRBJ2-7,TRBV7-9,CASSPGLAGEQYF
TRBJ1-2,TRBV2,CASSWTDFYGYGYTF
TRBJ1-5,TRBV5-4,CASSLSGSNQPQHF
TRBJ2-2,TRBV9,CASSPETRTGELFF
TRBJ1-3,TRBV27,CASSWSSGNTIYF